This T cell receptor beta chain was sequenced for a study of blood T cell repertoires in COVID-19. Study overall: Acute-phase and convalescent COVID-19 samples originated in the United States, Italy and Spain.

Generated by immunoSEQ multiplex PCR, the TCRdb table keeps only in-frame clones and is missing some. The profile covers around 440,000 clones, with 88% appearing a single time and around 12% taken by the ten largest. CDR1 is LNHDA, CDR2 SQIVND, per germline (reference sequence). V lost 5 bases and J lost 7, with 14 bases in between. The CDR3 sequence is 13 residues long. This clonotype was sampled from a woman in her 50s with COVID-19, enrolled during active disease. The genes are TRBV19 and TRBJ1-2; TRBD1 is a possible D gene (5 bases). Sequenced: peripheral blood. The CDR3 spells CASSPTPRAGYTF. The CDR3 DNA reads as TGTGCCAGTAGTCCCACCCCCAGGGCTGGCTACACCTTC.